The rows below give T cell receptor beta chains drawn from one sample of a study of T cell responses to AZD1222 COVID-19 vaccine. Sequenced by immunoSEQ multiplex PCR; TCRdb stores in-frame clones only, minus some. The sample carries roughly 85,000 clones, roughly nine tenths recorded once. Sequenced material: peripheral blood, taken on day 0 of AZD1222 vaccination. These receptors all stem from an adult in good health. Both conserved end residues are part of each CDR3. A D gene is named only where the DNA matches it firmly. Not all rows give a size; the values are once, few, many and, for expanded clones, a class.

v_gene,d_gene,abundance,j_gene,CDR3nt,CDR3aa
TRBV28,.,.,TRBJ1-1,TGTGCCAGCACCACCTCCGGGTACGGGCGGAAAGCTTTCTTT,CASTTSGYGRKAFF
TRBV4-3,.,.,TRBJ2-2,TGCGCCAGCAGCCAAGATGCTGGCACCGGGGAGCTGTTTTTT,CASSQDAGTGELFF
TRBV6-5,.,.,TRBJ1-6,TGTGCCAGCAGCGACAGTTTAGGTTCACCCCTCCACTTT,CASSDSLGSPLHF
TRBV28,TRBD2,.,TRBJ2-7,TGTGCCAGCACTGCTCAGGGGCGGGGGGCCACCTACGAGCAGTACTTC,CASTAQGRGATYEQYF
TRBV6-2/TRBV6-3,.,.,TRBJ2-5,TGTGCCAGCAGTTACTCGGAGACCCAGTACTTC,CASSYSETQYF
TRBV12-3/TRBV12-4,.,few,TRBJ1-1,TGTGCCAGCAGTTTAACGTTGAACACTGAAGCTTTCTTT,CASSLTLNTEAFF
TRBV7-6,TRBD1,few,TRBJ2-1,TGTGCCAGCACACAAGGACAGGCTTACAATGAGCAGTTCTTC,CASTQGQAYNEQFF
TRBV28,TRBD1,once,TRBJ2-1,TGTGCCAGCAGGTTGGACAGGGAGGTCGCCAATGAGCAGTTCTTC,CASRLDREVANEQFF
TRBV3-1/TRBV3-2,.,.,TRBJ2-1,TGTGCCAGCAGCCAAGGACAGGTCTCCTACAATGAGCAGTTCTTC,CASSQGQVSYNEQFF
TRBV7-2,.,.,TRBJ2-2,TGTGCCAGCAGCCAGGAGGGCCGATCCGGGGAGCTGTTTTTT,CASSQEGRSGELFF
TRBV7-7,TRBD1,.,TRBJ1-5,TGTGCTAGCAGCTTGTACAGGGGAAGCAATCAGCCCCAGCATTTT,CASSLYRGSNQPQHF
TRBV7-7,TRBD2,.,TRBJ2-2,TGTGCTAGCAGCTTAGTAGGGCTAGCGGGAGCCGGCACCGGGGAGCTGTTTTTT,CASSLVGLAGAGTGELFF
TRBV11-2,.,.,TRBJ2-5,TGTGCCAGCAGCTCCATTAGGACCCAGTACTTC,CASSSIRTQYF
TRBV7-2,.,.,TRBJ2-1,TGTGCCAGCAGCCCGGGGACTTTTGAGCAGTTCTTC,CASSPGTFEQFF
TRBV7-9,TRBD2,.,TRBJ2-3,TGTGCCAGCAGTAAACCTAGCGGGGTGAGCACAGATACGCAGTATTTT,CASSKPSGVSTDTQYF
TRBV7-2,.,.,TRBJ2-7,TGTGCCAGCAGCTTAGCCCCCAGTAATTCCTACGAGCAGTACTTC,CASSLAPSNSYEQYF
TRBV6-1,.,.,TRBJ2-3,TGTGCCAGCAGTGGCCGGACAGCAAAGGGGGCAGATACGCAGTATTTT,CASSGRTAKGADTQYF
TRBV11-2,TRBD1,.,TRBJ2-7,TGTGCCAGCCAAGGACAGGGGGCGGGGGAGCAGTACTTC,CASQGQGAGEQYF
TRBV7-3,TRBD2,.,TRBJ2-3,TGTGCCAGCAGCCCTAATAACCCCGGGCTAGCGGGAGGGTATACGCAGTATTTT,CASSPNNPGLAGGYTQYF
TRBV27,.,.,TRBJ1-3,TGTGCCAGCAGTGCCAGACCCGCGAGCTCTGGAAACACCATATATTTT,CASSARPASSGNTIYF
TRBV18,.,.,TRBJ2-5,TGTGCCAGCTCACCAGGGGCAGCCTCCTTGCTTGGCCAGTACTTC,CASSPGAASLLGQYF
TRBV7-3,.,.,TRBJ2-2,TGTGCCAGCAGCTTAACGGGCACCGGGGAGCTGTTTTTT,CASSLTGTGELFF
TRBV10-3,.,.,TRBJ1-5,TGTGCCATCGGAGGTAGGGATGGACAGCCCCAGCATTTT,CAIGGRDGQPQHF
TRBV19,.,few,TRBJ2-7,TGTGCCAGTCGGGCCAACCTCGGGCCCGAGCAGTACTTC,CASRANLGPEQYF
TRBV10-3,.,.,TRBJ2-5,TGTGCCATCAGTGGGGGGTGGGAAGAGACCCAGTACTTC,CAISGGWEETQYF
TRBV9,TRBD1,many,TRBJ1-2,TGTGCCAGCAGCGTAGCTACAGGGGTGGGAAACTATGGCTACACCTTC,CASSVATGVGNYGYTF
TRBV10-2,.,.,TRBJ1-1,TGCGCCAGCAGTGATGGGGTCGCTGAAGCTTTCTTT,CASSDGVAEAFF
TRBV5-1,.,.,TRBJ2-6,TGCGCCAGCAGCTTGATGGGTAGTGGGGCCAACGTCCTGACTTTC,CASSLMGSGANVLTF
TRBV5-5,TRBD2,.,TRBJ2-1,TGTGCCAGCAGCTTGGGACTAGCGGGAGTGGATGAGCAGTTCTTC,CASSLGLAGVDEQFF
TRBV19,.,few,TRBJ1-4,TGTGCCAGTAGTGCGGCCGAGGAAAAACTGTTTTTT,CASSAAEEKLFF
TRBV5-1,.,.,TRBJ2-7,TGCGCCAGCAGCTTGGACAGGGACCTTTTTTACGAGCAGTACTTC,CASSLDRDLFYEQYF
TRBV6-5,TRBD2,.,TRBJ2-7,TGTGCCAGCCGGGGGGGATTTCAGATCTACGAGCAGTACTTC,CASRGGFQIYEQYF
TRBV28,.,.,TRBJ1-6,TGTGCCAGCAGTTTGGACCGGGGGGGTAATTCACCCCTCCACTTT,CASSLDRGGNSPLHF
TRBV24-1,.,.,TRBJ2-2,TGTGCCACCAGTCTAACAGGGAACACCGGGGAGCTGTTTTTT,CATSLTGNTGELFF
TRBV6-5,.,.,TRBJ1-2,TGTGCCAGCGCTGGGACGGGGAACTATGGCTACACCTTC,CASAGTGNYGYTF
TRBV7-2,TRBD1,.,TRBJ1-5,TGTGCCAGCAGCACCAGGGGGATCGGCAATCAGCCCCAGCATTTT,CASSTRGIGNQPQHF
TRBV11-1,TRBD1,.,TRBJ2-7,TGTGCCAGCAGCCTAACCGGGACAGGAGCTACCTACGAGCAGTACTTC,CASSLTGTGATYEQYF
TRBV5-6,.,once,TRBJ2-2,TGTGCCAGCAGCTGGGGACGGAACACCGGGGAGCTGTTTTTT,CASSWGRNTGELFF
TRBV4-1,TRBD1,.,TRBJ2-5,TGCGCCAGCAGCCAAGAGGGACAGGGTCGAGAGACCCAGTACTTC,CASSQEGQGRETQYF
TRBV10-3,TRBD1,.,TRBJ2-7,TGTGCCATCAGTCCGGACAGGGACGAGCAGTACTTC,CAISPDRDEQYF
TRBV28,.,once,TRBJ2-7,TGTGCCAGCAGTTCCCCCAAACTGATGACCCACGAGCAGTACTTC,CASSSPKLMTHEQYF
TRBV24-1,TRBD1,.,TRBJ2-7,TGTGCCACCAGTGATTTCACAGGGGGCCGGTCCGAGCAGTACTTC,CATSDFTGGRSEQYF
TRBV27,TRBD2,.,TRBJ2-7,TGTGCCAGCAGTCCTAACGGGGGGTACGAGCAGTACTTC,CASSPNGGYEQYF
TRBV9,.,.,TRBJ2-7,TGTGCCAGCAGCGTAGTGATAGCCGGCGAGCAGTACTTC,CASSVVIAGEQYF
TRBV5-4,TRBD1,.,TRBJ2-3,TGTGCCAGCAGACAGGACAGGGACACAGATACGCAGTATTTT,CASRQDRDTDTQYF
TRBV7-9,.,.,TRBJ2-1,TGTGCCAGCAGCCGGACCAATTTAGCAGGAACTCACAATGAGCAGTTCTTC,CASSRTNLAGTHNEQFF
TRBV7-6,.,.,TRBJ1-6,TGTGCCAGCAGCTTTACTAATTCACCCCTCCACTTT,CASSFTNSPLHF
TRBV10-3,TRBD2,.,TRBJ2-1,TGTGCCATCAGTGAGGGAAATAGCGGGAAGAATGAGCAGTTCTTC,CAISEGNSGKNEQFF
TRBV27,.,.,TRBJ1-5,TGTGCCAGCAGTTTGGAAGGGCTTAGCAATCAGCCCCAGCATTTT,CASSLEGLSNQPQHF
TRBV11-1,.,once,TRBJ1-6,TGTGCCAGCAGCCGGGGATTCGCCAATTCACCCCTCCACTTT,CASSRGFANSPLHF
TRBV11-1,TRBD1,.,TRBJ2-7,TGTGCCAGCAGCTCGACAGGGAGCTCCTACGAGCAGTACTTC,CASSSTGSSYEQYF
TRBV18,TRBD1,.,TRBJ2-1,TGTGCCAGCTCACCTCCAGGGACAGGGAAGGATGAGCAGTTCTTC,CASSPPGTGKDEQFF
TRBV6-5,.,once,TRBJ2-7,TGTGCCAGCATATCCAACGGTCCTCCTTACGAGCAGTACTTC,CASISNGPPYEQYF
TRBV19,.,.,TRBJ2-7,TGTGCCAGTAGTATCCGGACAGAAAGTTCGGCCTACGAGCAGTACTTC,CASSIRTESSAYEQYF
TRBV5-4,TRBD1,many,TRBJ1-6,TGTGCCAGCAGCACCGGGACAGGGGCTTCACCCCTCCACTTT,CASSTGTGASPLHF
TRBV4-2,.,.,TRBJ2-7,TGTGCCAGCAGCCAAGCCCCGGGACGTAGGGACTACGAGCAGTACTTC,CASSQAPGRRDYEQYF
TRBV5-1,TRBD1,.,TRBJ1-4,TGCGCCAGCAGCTTACAGGGACAGGAACTGTTTTTT,CASSLQGQELFF
TRBV25-1,.,.,TRBJ1-2,TGTGCCAGCAGTGATTTGGGTAGAGAGTATGGCTACACCTTC,CASSDLGREYGYTF